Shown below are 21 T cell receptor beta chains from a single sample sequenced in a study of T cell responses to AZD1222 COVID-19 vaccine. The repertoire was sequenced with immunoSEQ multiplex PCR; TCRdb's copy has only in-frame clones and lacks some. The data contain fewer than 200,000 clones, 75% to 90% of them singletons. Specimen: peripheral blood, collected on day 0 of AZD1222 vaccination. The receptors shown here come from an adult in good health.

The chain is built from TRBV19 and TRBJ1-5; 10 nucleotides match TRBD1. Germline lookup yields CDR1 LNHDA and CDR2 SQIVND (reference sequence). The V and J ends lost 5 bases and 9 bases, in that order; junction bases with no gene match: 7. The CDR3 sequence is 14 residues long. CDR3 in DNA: TGTGCCAGTAGTCGGGACAGGGGAGAGCGGCCCCAGCATTTT. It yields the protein CASSRDRGERPQHF.

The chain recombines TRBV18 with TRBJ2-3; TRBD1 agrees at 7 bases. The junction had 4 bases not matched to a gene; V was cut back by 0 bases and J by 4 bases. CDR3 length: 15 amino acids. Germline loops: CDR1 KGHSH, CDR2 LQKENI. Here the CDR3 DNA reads TGTGCCAGCTCACCACCGTTAGGGGGCCCAGATACGCAGTATTTT. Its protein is CASSPPLGGPDTQYF.

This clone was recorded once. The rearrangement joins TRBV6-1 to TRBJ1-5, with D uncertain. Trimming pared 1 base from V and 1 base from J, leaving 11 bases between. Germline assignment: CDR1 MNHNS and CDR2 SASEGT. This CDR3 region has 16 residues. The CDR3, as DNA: TGTGCCAGCAGTGAAGGAAATCCCATGAGCAATCAGCCCCAGCATTTT. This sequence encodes CASSEGNPMSNQPQHF.

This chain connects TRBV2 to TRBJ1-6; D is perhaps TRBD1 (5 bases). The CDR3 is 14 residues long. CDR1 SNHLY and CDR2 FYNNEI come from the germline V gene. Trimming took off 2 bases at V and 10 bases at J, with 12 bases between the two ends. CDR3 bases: TGTGCCAGCAGTGAAACGGGGGTACGGTCACCCCTCCACTTT. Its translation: CASSETGVRSPLHF.

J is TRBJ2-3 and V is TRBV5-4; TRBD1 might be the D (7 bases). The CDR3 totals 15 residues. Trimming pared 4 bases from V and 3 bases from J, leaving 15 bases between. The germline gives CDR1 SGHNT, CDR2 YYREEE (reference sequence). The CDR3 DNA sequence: TGTGCCAGCAGCCCCAGGGGGGTAGGGACAGATACGCAGTATTTT. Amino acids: CASSPRGVGTDTQYF.

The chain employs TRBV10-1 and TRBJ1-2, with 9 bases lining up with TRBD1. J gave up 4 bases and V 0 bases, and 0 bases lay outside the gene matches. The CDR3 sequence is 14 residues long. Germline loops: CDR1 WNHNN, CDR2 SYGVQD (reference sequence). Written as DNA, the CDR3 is TGCGCCAGCAGTGAGTCGGGACAGGGCTATGGCTACACCTTC. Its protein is CASSESGQGYGYTF.

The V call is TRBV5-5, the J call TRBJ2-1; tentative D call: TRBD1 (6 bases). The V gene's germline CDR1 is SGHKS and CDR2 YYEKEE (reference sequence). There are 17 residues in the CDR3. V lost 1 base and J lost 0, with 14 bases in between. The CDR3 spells CASSLNPGEHSYNEQFF. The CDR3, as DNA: TGTGCCAGCAGCTTGAATCCAGGGGAACACTCCTACAATGAGCAGTTCTTC. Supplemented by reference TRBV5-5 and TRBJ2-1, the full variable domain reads DAGVTQSPTHLIKTRGQQVTLRCSPISGHKSVSWYQQVLGQGPQFIFQYYEKEERGRGNFPDRFSARQFPNYSSELNVNALLLGDSALYLCASSLNPGEHSYNEQFFGPGTRLTVL.

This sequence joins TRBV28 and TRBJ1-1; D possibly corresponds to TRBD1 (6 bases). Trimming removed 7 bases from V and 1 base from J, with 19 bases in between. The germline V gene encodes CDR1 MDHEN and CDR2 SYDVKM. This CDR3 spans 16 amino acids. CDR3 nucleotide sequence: TGTGCCAGCACCTATCAACGGGGGGCTGGGAACACTGAAGCTTTCTTT. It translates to CASTYQRGAGNTEAFF.

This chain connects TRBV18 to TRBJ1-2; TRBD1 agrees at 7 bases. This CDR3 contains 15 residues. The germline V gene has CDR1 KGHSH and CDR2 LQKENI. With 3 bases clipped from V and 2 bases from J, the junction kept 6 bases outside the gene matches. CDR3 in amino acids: CASSPGTALNYGYTF. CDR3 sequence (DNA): TGTGCCAGCTCACCGGGGACAGCGCTCAACTATGGCTACACCTTC.

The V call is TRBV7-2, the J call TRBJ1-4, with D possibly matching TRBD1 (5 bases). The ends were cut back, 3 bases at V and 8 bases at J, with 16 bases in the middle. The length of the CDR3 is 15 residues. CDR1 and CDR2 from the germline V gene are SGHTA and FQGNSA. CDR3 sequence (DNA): TGTGCCAGCAGCTTGCAGGGCGCCTGGGGAGAAAAACTGTTTTTT. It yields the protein CASSLQGAWGEKLFF.

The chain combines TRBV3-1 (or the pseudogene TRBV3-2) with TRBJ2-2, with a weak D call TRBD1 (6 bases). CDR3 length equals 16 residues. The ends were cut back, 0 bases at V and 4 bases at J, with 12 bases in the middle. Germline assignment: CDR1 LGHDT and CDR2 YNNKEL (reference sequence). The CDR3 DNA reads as TGTGCCAGCAGCCAAGAAGGGGCAGGGGTCACCGGGGAGCTGTTTTTT. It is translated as CASSQEGAGVTGELFF.

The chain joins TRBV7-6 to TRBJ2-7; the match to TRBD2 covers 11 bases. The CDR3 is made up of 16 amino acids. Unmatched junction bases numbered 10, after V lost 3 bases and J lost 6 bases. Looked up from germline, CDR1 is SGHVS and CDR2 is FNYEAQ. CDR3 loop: CASSLVASGRYSEQYF. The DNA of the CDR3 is TGTGCCAGCAGCTTGGTTGCTAGCGGGAGGTACTCCGAGCAGTACTTC.

CDR3 nucleotide sequence: TGTGCCAGCAGTTTTAGCAGGATGCCTTCCTACGAGCAGTACTTC. Translating gives CASSFSRMPSYEQYF. The J gene is TRBJ2-7, the V gene TRBV28; D is undetermined. Per germline, CDR1 MDHEN and CDR2 SYDVKM. CDR3 size: 15 residues. V lost 3 bases to trimming and J lost 1 base, with 13 bases between them.

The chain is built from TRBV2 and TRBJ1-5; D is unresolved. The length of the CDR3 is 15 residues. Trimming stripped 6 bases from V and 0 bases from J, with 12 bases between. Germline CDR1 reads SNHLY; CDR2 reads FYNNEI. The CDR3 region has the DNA TGTGCCAGCAGAGCATCGGAGGTTAGCAATCAGCCCCAGCATTTT. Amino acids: CASRASEVSNQPQHF.

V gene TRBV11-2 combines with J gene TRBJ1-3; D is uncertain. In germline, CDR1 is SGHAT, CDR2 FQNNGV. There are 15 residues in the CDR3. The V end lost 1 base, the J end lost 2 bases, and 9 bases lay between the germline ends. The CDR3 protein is CASSLVSGTGNTIYF. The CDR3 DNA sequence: TGTGCCAGCAGCTTAGTCTCCGGAACTGGAAACACCATATATTTT.

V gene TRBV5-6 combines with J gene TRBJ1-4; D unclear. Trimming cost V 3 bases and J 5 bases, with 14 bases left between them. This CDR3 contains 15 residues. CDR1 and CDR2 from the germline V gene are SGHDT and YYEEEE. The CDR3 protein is CASSWRPGENEKLFF. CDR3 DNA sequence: TGTGCCAGCAGCTGGAGGCCGGGCGAGAATGAAAAACTGTTTTTT.

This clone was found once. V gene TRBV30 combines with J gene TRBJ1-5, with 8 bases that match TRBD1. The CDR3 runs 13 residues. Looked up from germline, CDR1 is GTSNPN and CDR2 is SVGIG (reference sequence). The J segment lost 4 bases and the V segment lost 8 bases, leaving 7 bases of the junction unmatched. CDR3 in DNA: TGTGCCATGAGACAGGGGTATAATCAGCCCCAGCATTTT. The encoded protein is CAMRQGYNQPQHF.

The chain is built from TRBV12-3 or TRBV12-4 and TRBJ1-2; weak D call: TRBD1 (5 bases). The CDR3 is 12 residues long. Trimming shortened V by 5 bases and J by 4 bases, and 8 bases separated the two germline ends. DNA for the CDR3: TGTGCCAGCAGTGAGGGGCTCTATGGCTACACCTTC. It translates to CASSEGLYGYTF.

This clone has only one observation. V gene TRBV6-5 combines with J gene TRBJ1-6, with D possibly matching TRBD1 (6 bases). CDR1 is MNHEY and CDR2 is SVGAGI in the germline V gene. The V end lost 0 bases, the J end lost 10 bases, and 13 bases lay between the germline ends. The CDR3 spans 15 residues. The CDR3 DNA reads TGTGCCAGCAGTTACTCGCAGGGGCGGGAATCACCCCTCCACTTT. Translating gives CASSYSQGRESPLHF.

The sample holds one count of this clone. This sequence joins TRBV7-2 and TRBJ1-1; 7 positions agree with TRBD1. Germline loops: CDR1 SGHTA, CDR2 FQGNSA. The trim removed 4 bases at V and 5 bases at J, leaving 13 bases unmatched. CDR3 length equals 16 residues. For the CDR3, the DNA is TGTGCCAGCAGCTCTCGGGGAGGGGGCGGAAAAACTGAAGCTTTCTTT. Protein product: CASSSRGGGGKTEAFF.

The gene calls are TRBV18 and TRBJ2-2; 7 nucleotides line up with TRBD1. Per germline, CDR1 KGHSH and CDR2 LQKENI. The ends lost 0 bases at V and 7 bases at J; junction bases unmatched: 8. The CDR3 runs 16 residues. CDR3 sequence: CASSPPGTVFNGELFF. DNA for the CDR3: TGTGCCAGCTCACCACCGGGGACAGTCTTTAACGGGGAGCTGTTTTTT.